This T cell receptor beta chain was identified in a study of blood T cell repertoires in COVID-19. Measured with immunoSEQ multiplex PCR; TCRdb has only the in-frame clones, and not every one. The sample gives some 200,000 clones, 87% of which show up once; about 2.2% is in the top ten. This TCR was recovered from a woman in her twenties or thirties who had recovered from COVID-19. What was sequenced was PBMCs or T cells enriched from blood (not recorded which).

As DNA, the CDR3 is TGTGCCAGCAGCTTAGATCAGGGGTGGGATCAGCCCCAGCATTTT. Its protein product is CASSLDQGWDQPQHF. V and J are TRBV7-6 and TRBJ1-5, with D perhaps TRBD1 (6 bases). Between the trimmed V and J ends, which lost 1 base and 5 bases, there was a span of 12 bases. This CDR3 has 15 residues. Germline CDR1 is SGHVS and CDR2 is FNYEAQ.